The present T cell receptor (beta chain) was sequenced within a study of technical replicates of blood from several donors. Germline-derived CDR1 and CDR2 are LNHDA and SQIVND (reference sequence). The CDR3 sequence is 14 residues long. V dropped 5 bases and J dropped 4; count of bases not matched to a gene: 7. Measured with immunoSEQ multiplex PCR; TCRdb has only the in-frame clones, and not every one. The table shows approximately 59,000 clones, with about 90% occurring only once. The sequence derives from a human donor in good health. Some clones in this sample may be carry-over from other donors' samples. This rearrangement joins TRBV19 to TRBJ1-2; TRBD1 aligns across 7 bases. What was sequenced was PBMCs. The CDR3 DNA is TGTGCCAGTAGTTACGGACAGGTTCGCTATGGCTACACCTTC. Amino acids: CASSYGQVRYGYTF.